Following are 16 T cell receptor beta chains from one sample sequenced in a study of neurological immune-mediated disorders. In TCRdb, the 5' RACE reads were re-called with MiXCR into one record per CDR3 protein. This repertoire shows around 83,000 distinct CDR3 sequences, 13% to 15% found once; its top ten account for 6.5% to 8%. The specimen sequenced was PBMCs. The receptors shown here come from a woman between 50 and 59 years old in good health.

This clonotype occurred many times. The chain recombines TRBV7-8 with TRBJ2-1; TRBD1 is a possible D gene (5 bases). Trimming shortened V by 2 bases and J by 6 bases, and 8 bases separated the two germline ends. CDR3 length: 13 amino acids. CDR1 is SGHVS and CDR2 is FQNEAQ in the germline V gene. The chain's CDR3 is CASSLFRGNEQFF. The CDR3 DNA reads TGTGCCAGCAGCTTATTTAGGGGCAATGAGCAGTTCTTC.

This clonotype was found many times. The chain employs TRBV12-3 or TRBV12-4 and TRBJ2-2; TRBD1 matches at 7 bases. Trimming cost V 9 bases and J 4 bases; bases outside gene matches: 14. The CDR3 consists of 16 residues. The CDR3 is CASVGGVYRGTGELFF. CDR3 coding DNA: TGTGCCAGTGTAGGGGGCGTTTATAGAGGCACCGGGGAGCTGTTTTTT.

In this sample, this clonotype turned up many times. The chain has TRBV20-1 and TRBJ2-1; TRBD2 aligns across 8 bases. V lost 6 bases to trimming and J lost 5 bases; unmatched junction nucleotides: 6. The CDR3 length is 13 residues. CDR1 DFQATT and CDR2 SNEGSKA come from the germline V gene (reference sequence). Here the CDR3 DNA reads TGCAGTGCGCATAGCGGGAAGAACAATGAGCAGTTCTTC. This encodes CSAHSGKNNEQFF.

This clonotype was recorded at least ten times. The CDR3 is CAISESGGERKQYF. In nucleotides, the CDR3 is TGTGCCATCAGTGAGTCCGGCGGGGAGAGGAAGCAGTACTTC. This sequence joins TRBV10-3 and TRBJ2-7; the D gene is possibly TRBD2 (6 bases). Germline loops: CDR1 ENHRY, CDR2 SYGVKD. This CDR3 spans 14 amino acids. Trimming removed 0 bases from V and 8 bases from J, with 14 bases in between.

This clonotype was detected ten times or more. The chain joins TRBV20-1 to TRBJ2-1; D unresolved. Looked up from germline, CDR1 is DFQATT and CDR2 is SNEGSKA (reference sequence). CDR3 size: 13 residues. Trimming removed 6 bases at V and 9 bases at J, with 18 bases between. The CDR3 sequence is CSAGPLDFSEQFF. CDR3 in DNA: TGCAGTGCCGGGCCCCTAGACTTCAGTGAGCAGTTCTTC.

This clonotype was observed at least ten times. The chain carries TRBV5-1 and TRBJ2-7, with D possibly matching TRBD1 (6 bases). The germline CDR1 and CDR2 sequences are SGHRS and YFSETQ. The length of the CDR3 is 15 residues. With 0 bases removed from V and 2 bases from J, the gap between germline ends came to 12 bases. DNA of the CDR3: TGCGCCAGCAGCTTGGGAGGGGGTGAGACCTACGAGCAGTACTTC. It specifies CASSLGGGETYEQYF.

Many counts were recorded for this clonotype. In nucleotides, the CDR3 is TGCGCCAGCAGCGCTAGCGGGAGACACGAGCAGTACTTC. Its protein product is CASSASGRHEQYF. V gene TRBV5-1 combines with J gene TRBJ2-7; 10 nucleotides match TRBD2. The CDR3 sequence is 13 residues long. J was trimmed by 5 bases and V by 4 bases; bases with no gene match: 3. Germline V gene data show CDR1 as SGHRS and CDR2 as YFSETQ.

This clonotype was counted many times. The chain carries TRBV7-2 and TRBJ2-1; D ambiguous. Trimming removed 3 bases at V and 9 bases at J, with 9 bases between. This CDR3 comprises 12 residues. Looked up from germline, CDR1 is SGHTA and CDR2 is FQGNSA. DNA for the CDR3: TGTGCCAGCAGCTTTCTAGAGGCTGAGCAGTTCTTC. Its protein product is CASSFLEAEQFF.

This clonotype was seen ten or more times. This chain uses TRBV20-1 with TRBJ2-2; a possible D gene is TRBD2 (6 bases). Trimming cost V 6 bases and J 5 bases, with 19 bases left between them. CDR3 size: 15 residues. CDR1 is DFQATT and CDR2 is SNEGSKA in the germline V gene (reference sequence). The DNA for the CDR3 is TGCAGTGCGAGACCCAGGCAGGGACTTACCGGGGAGCTGTTTTTT. This gives the protein CSARPRQGLTGELFF.

This clonotype was observed at least ten times. The chain couples TRBV5-1 to TRBJ1-3; D call uncertain. The CDR3 covers 14 residues. In germline, CDR1 is SGHRS, CDR2 YFSETQ. Trimming took off 5 bases at V and 0 bases at J, with 9 bases between the two ends. CDR3 nucleotides: TGCGCCAGCAGACAAGAGACCTCTGGAAACACCATATATTTT. The encoded protein is CASRQETSGNTIYF.

The V and J genes are TRBV5-1 and TRBJ2-3, with 16 bases aligning to TRBD2. This CDR3 is built from 18 residues. The germline V gene encodes CDR1 SGHRS and CDR2 YFSETQ. The V and J ends lost 6 bases and 4 bases, in that order; junction bases with no gene match: 11. The CDR3 DNA is TGCGCCAGCAAAGGGACGGGACTAGCGGGAGGGTACGCAGATACGCAGTATTTT. Encoded protein: CASKGTGLAGGYADTQYF.

This clonotype was picked up many times. CDR3: CASSSKVSTGELFF. CDR3 DNA: TGCGCCAGCAGCTCCAAGGTATCCACCGGGGAGCTGTTTTTT. The V gene is TRBV5-1, the J gene TRBJ2-2; D is uncertain. Germline V gene sequence: CDR1 SGHRS, CDR2 YFSETQ. The germline V and J ends were trimmed by 3 bases and 4 bases, with 10 bases remaining between them. There are 14 residues in the CDR3.

This clonotype was recorded at least ten times. The rearrangement joins TRBV29-1 to TRBJ1-2; tentative D call: TRBD1 (5 bases). From germline, CDR1 is SQVTM and CDR2 ANQGSEA. Trimming took off 5 bases at V and 6 bases at J, with 10 bases between the two ends. The CDR3 is 11 amino acids. As DNA, the CDR3 is TGCAGCGTTCGACAGACGAATGGCTACACCTTC. Residues: CSVRQTNGYTF.

This clonotype was counted ten times or more. The chain couples TRBV6-6 to TRBJ2-5, with 11 bases fitting TRBD2. The CDR3 runs 17 residues. Germline V gives CDR1 MNHNY, CDR2 SVGAGI (reference sequence). J lost 0 bases, V lost 4 bases, and 7 bases had no gene match. This CDR3 is CASSFSSGGKHQETQYF. CDR3 coding DNA: TGTGCCAGCAGTTTCTCTAGCGGGGGGAAACACCAAGAGACCCAGTACTTC.

This clonotype was detected many times. The chain recombines TRBV15 with TRBJ2-2; possible D gene TRBD1, 5 bases. The CDR3 totals 13 residues. V was shortened by 6 bases and J by 6 bases, with 11 bases between the two germline ends. CDR1 and CDR2 from the germline V gene are LNHNV and YYDKDF (reference sequence). The CDR3 sequence: CATSQGLPGELFF. The CDR3 region has the DNA TGTGCCACCAGTCAGGGTTTGCCCGGGGAGCTGTTTTTT.

This clonotype was seen at least ten times. V is TRBV20-1 and J is TRBJ1-1; no definite D call. Trimming removed 0 bases at V and 4 bases at J, with 6 bases between. CDR1 is DFQATT and CDR2 is SNEGSKA in the germline V gene (reference sequence). CDR3 size: 12 residues. DNA of the CDR3: TGCAGTGCTAGAGAGGGGTTCACTGAAGCTTTCTTT. It is translated as CSAREGFTEAFF.